This TCR beta chain was captured in a study of blood T cell repertoires in COVID-19. Study-wide context: Whether acute or convalescent, the COVID-19 samples came from the United States, Italy and Spain. From T cells, B-cell-depleted T cells, or PBMCs came the material, which was cDNA or gDNA.

Study processing details: It was from reference gene primer amplification that nucleated cell counts were estimated. TCRdb's table, derived via immunoSEQ multiplex PCR, lists solely in-frame clones and lacks some. V, J and clone size derive from that table, while D and trimming were established from the DNA sequence. Of under 150,000 clones listed, around 86% are singletons. The ends were cut back, 1 base at V and 10 bases at J, with 15 bases in the middle. The CDR3 loop spans 15 amino acids. Looked up from germline, CDR1 is SGDLS and CDR2 is YYNGEE. There are a few counts of this clone. V usage is TRBV9 and J usage is TRBJ1-6, with D possibly TRBD1 on 6 matching bases. The sample comprised peripheral blood. This TCR was sampled from a man in his forties or fifties with active or convalescent COVID-19. The CDR3 DNA reads TGTGCCAGCAGCGTAAAGGGGGACCAGGGATCACCCCTCCACTTT. Amino acid sequence: CASSVKGDQGSPLHF.